This TCR beta chain was found in a study of beta chain features in type 1 diabetes. Expressed TCRB transcripts were sequenced after all isolated RNA was converted to cDNA. Repertoires were generated with immunoSEQ multiplex PCR, while TCRdb's copy carries only in-frame clones and drops some. The sample consists of 200,000 to 250,000 clones, approximately 70% of them appearing once. In total, each donor contributed a single heparinised blood draw that averaged about 110 mL. Germline CDR1 and CDR2: SEHNR and FQNEAQ (reference sequence). The CDR3 runs to 14 residues. V was cut by 4 bases and J by 4 bases, with 8 bases left in between.

This clonotype was sampled from a young man in good health. V gene TRBV7-9 combines with J gene TRBJ2-6; no firm D call. Source material: naive CD4+ T cells from blood. The CDR3 region is CASSSPTGANVLTF. The CDR3 region has the DNA TGTGCCAGCAGCTCACCGACAGGGGCCAACGTCCTGACTTTC.